The 30 T cell receptor beta chains listed next were all sequenced from one sample in a study of shared clonotypes between healthy human individuals. Generated by immunoSEQ multiplex PCR, the TCRdb table keeps only in-frame clones and is missing some. The sample carries roughly 1 million clones, around four fifths recorded once. The sample consisted of memory CD4+ T cells sorted from blood. As to subset: CD45RA-negative fraction. The receptors come from a man aged 18 to 35 in good health.

The chain combines TRBV10-1 with TRBJ1-5; 7 nucleotides align to TRBD1. This CDR3 is built from 16 residues. V shed 7 bases and J 1 base; nucleotides not matched to a gene: 10. Germline V gene sequence: CDR1 WNHNN, CDR2 SYGVQD (reference sequence). The CDR3 nucleotides read TGCGCCAGCACCAATGGTACAGGGGAGAGCAATCAGCCCCAGCATTTT. This gives the protein CASTNGTGESNQPQHF.

The table lists this clone with many counts. The gene calls are TRBV7-9 and TRBJ2-5, with 8 bases lining up with TRBD1. Germline V gives CDR1 SEHNR, CDR2 FQNEAQ (reference sequence). The V and J ends lost 1 base and 5 bases, in that order; junction bases with no gene match: 9. The CDR3 loop spans 16 amino acids. Here the CDR3 reads CASSLGRDRQVETQYF. In DNA form, the CDR3 reads TGTGCCAGCAGCTTAGGCCGGGACAGGCAAGTCGAGACCCAGTACTTC.

In this sample, this clone turned up a few times. This chain connects TRBV7-9 to TRBJ2-7; D perhaps matches TRBD2 (5 bases). The V and J ends lost 9 bases and 0 bases respectively, with 12 bases between them. Germline-derived CDR1 and CDR2 are SEHNR and FQNEAQ (reference sequence). The CDR3 is 13 amino acids. CDR3 bases: TGTGCCAGTGGGCGGGCAGACTCCTACGAGCAGTACTTC. It codes for CASGRADSYEQYF.

This clone was recorded once. V is TRBV5-1 and J is TRBJ2-2; 7 bases are a match to TRBD2. Losses at the gene ends were 3 bases for V and 6 bases for J; bases not matched to a gene: 5. Germline V gene lookup returns CDR1 SGHRS and CDR2 YFSETQ. The CDR3 length is 14 residues. CDR3 DNA sequence: TGCGCCAGCAGCTCATCGACTAGCCCCGGGGAGCTGTTTTTT. Translating gives CASSSSTSPGELFF.

J is TRBJ2-7 and V is TRBV19; D possibly matches TRBD1 or TRBD2 (5 bases each). Trimming shortened V by 9 bases and J by 5 bases, and 20 bases separated the two germline ends. This CDR3 region has 14 residues. Germline CDR1 LNHDA, CDR2 SQIVND (reference sequence). The CDR3 protein is CASSGWGSPHEQYF. CDR3 in DNA: TGTGCCAGCAGTGGATGGGGGAGTCCCCACGAGCAGTACTTC.

This clone turned up a few times. This chain joins TRBV25-1 and TRBJ1-1; D is ambiguous. The CDR3 consists of 13 residues. Germline assignment: CDR1 MGHDK and CDR2 SYGVNS. Trimming cost V 6 bases and J 1 base, with 9 bases left between them. The DNA of the CDR3 is TGTGCCAGCAGCCGGGATGAGAACACTGAAGCTTTCTTT. It translates to CASSRDENTEAFF.

The rearrangement uses TRBV5-1 and TRBJ2-5; 11 bases match TRBD2. Germline V CDR1 and CDR2: SGHRS, YFSETQ. The trim removed 4 bases at V and 3 bases at J, leaving 5 bases unmatched. This CDR3 is 15 amino acids long. The CDR3 loop is CASSRGTSGEETQYF. The DNA of the CDR3 is TGCGCCAGCAGCCGCGGGACTAGCGGAGAAGAGACCCAGTACTTC.

This clone was seen repeatedly, ten times or more. V gene TRBV5-1 combines with J gene TRBJ1-4; the match to TRBD1 covers 10 bases. Germline CDR1 is SGHRS and CDR2 is YFSETQ. CDR3 size: 14 residues. The junction had 4 bases not matched to a gene; V was cut back by 4 bases and J by 7 bases. The CDR3 is CASSIGQGGEKLFF. CDR3 nucleotide sequence: TGCGCCAGCAGCATTGGACAGGGGGGTGAAAAACTGTTTTTT.

The rearrangement links TRBV30 to TRBJ1-1; D remains ambiguous. V lost 3 bases and J 1 base, leaving 9 bases between the germline ends. Looked up from germline, CDR1 is GTSNPN and CDR2 is SVGIG (reference sequence). The CDR3 loop spans 13 amino acids. The CDR3 loop is CAWRRDSNTEAFF. DNA of the CDR3: TGTGCCTGGAGGCGGGATTCGAACACTGAAGCTTTCTTT.

CDR3 coding DNA: TGTGCCAGCAGCTTCGACGGCAATTCACCCCTCCACTTT. Residues: CASSFDGNSPLHF. The genes are TRBV11-2 and TRBJ1-6; D unresolved. The CDR3 length is 13 residues. Trimming cost V 3 bases and J 7 bases, with 7 bases left between them. Germline lookup yields CDR1 SGHAT and CDR2 FQNNGV.

The rearrangement joins TRBV11-2 to TRBJ2-3, with D unresolved. The V gene lost 2 bases and the J gene lost 0 bases, with 9 bases spanning the gap. The germline V gene encodes CDR1 SGHAT and CDR2 FQNNGV. The CDR3 extends over 15 amino acids. This CDR3 is CASSLQVTSTDTQYF. The CDR3 DNA reads as TGTGCCAGCAGCTTACAGGTGACTAGCACAGATACGCAGTATTTT.

This clone was found once. The identical CDR3 is also encoded by other nucleotide sequences in the sample. The chain recombines TRBV18 with TRBJ2-1; 7 positions agree with TRBD1. The J segment lost 2 bases and the V segment lost 3 bases, leaving 4 bases of the junction unmatched. Germline lookup yields CDR1 KGHSH and CDR2 LQKENI. This CDR3 region has 15 residues. The CDR3 loop reads CASSPGDRAYNEQFF. The CDR3 coding sequence is TGTGCCAGCTCACCGGGGGACAGAGCCTACAATGAGCAGTTCTTC.

The chain has TRBV6-1 and TRBJ2-7, with D perhaps TRBD1 (6 bases). This CDR3 is 13 amino acids long. Trimming removed 7 bases from V and 4 bases from J, with 14 bases in between. Germline values: CDR1 MNHNS, CDR2 SASEGT. This CDR3 is CASTDDRRYEQYF. The CDR3 DNA sequence: TGTGCCAGCACCGATGACAGGCGATACGAGCAGTACTTC.

This chain connects TRBV29-1 to TRBJ2-2, with D perhaps matching TRBD1 or TRBD2 (5 bases each). Germline CDR1 reads SQVTM; CDR2 reads ANQGSEA. This CDR3 comprises 11 residues. Deletions cut 7 bases from V and 6 bases from J, with 9 bases between. CDR3 in DNA: TGCAGCGCCCAGGGAGCCGGGGAGCTGTTTTTT. Its translation: CSAQGAGELFF.

This clone was seen a few times. V usage is TRBV28 and J usage is TRBJ2-2; D ambiguous. CDR1 is MDHEN and CDR2 is SYDVKM in the germline V gene. The CDR3 length is 15 residues. The V and J ends lost 4 bases and 6 bases respectively, with 15 bases between them. CDR3 coding DNA: TGTGCCAGCAGTTATGAAGCGTTTCGTCCCGGGGAGCTGTTTTTT. This gives the protein CASSYEAFRPGELFF.

The chain is built from TRBV25-1 and TRBJ2-3, with D possibly TRBD2 on 5 matching bases. The V and J ends lost 5 bases and 9 bases respectively, with 12 bases between them. From germline, CDR1 is MGHDK and CDR2 SYGVNS. The CDR3 loop spans 12 amino acids. This CDR3 reads CASSIGSGTQYF. The CDR3 DNA reads TGTGCCAGCAGTATTGGGAGTGGCACGCAGTATTTT.

The CDR3 spells CASSQTGINYGYTF. CDR3 nucleotide sequence: TGTGCCAGCAGCCAGACAGGGATTAACTATGGCTACACCTTC. This chain uses TRBV5-4 with TRBJ1-2, with 7 bases lining up with TRBD1. This CDR3 comprises 14 residues. Unmatched junction bases numbered 4, after V lost 4 bases and J lost 1 base. Germline V gene lookup returns CDR1 SGHNT and CDR2 YYREEE (reference sequence).

This chain links TRBV10-1 with TRBJ1-1, with D perhaps TRBD1 (6 bases). Trimming removed 11 bases from V and 4 bases from J, with 14 bases in between. The CDR3 sequence is 12 residues long. Germline V CDR1 and CDR2: WNHNN, SYGVQD (reference sequence). CDR3 amino acids: CAWDIGGTEAFF. For the CDR3, the DNA is TGCGCCTGGGACATCGGGGGCACTGAAGCTTTCTTT.

The chain joins TRBV6-5 to TRBJ1-4; TRBD1 aligns across 8 bases. Germline V lookup: CDR1 MNHEY, CDR2 SVGAGI. The CDR3 has 16 residues. The V gene end was trimmed by 2 bases and the J gene end by 6 bases; junction bases not matched to a gene: 8. The CDR3 is CASSYRTGGRDEKLFF. CDR3 nucleotide sequence: TGTGCCAGCAGTTACAGAACAGGGGGGAGGGATGAAAAACTGTTTTTT.

This clone was recorded at least ten times. V usage is TRBV7-2 and J usage is TRBJ2-2; 7 positions match TRBD2. The CDR3 sequence is 15 residues long. Trimming cost V 4 bases and J 5 bases; bases outside gene matches: 7. Germline V gene data show CDR1 as SGHTA and CDR2 as FQGNSA. The CDR3, as DNA: TGTGCCAGCAGCTCACGCGGGGGTCAGACCGGGGAGCTGTTTTTT. Encoded protein: CASSSRGGQTGELFF. Complete variable domain (other parts from reference TRBV7-2 and TRBJ2-2): GAGVSQSPSNKVTEKGKDVELRCDPISGHTALYWYRQSLGQGLEFLIYFQGNSAPDKSGLPSDRFSAERTGGSVSTLTIQRTQQEDSAVYLCASSSRGGQTGELFFGEGSRLTVL.

V usage is TRBV4-3 and J usage is TRBJ2-3; 7 nucleotides match TRBD2. The CDR3 runs 17 residues. Germline V gene data show CDR1 as LGHNA and CDR2 as YSLEER. Unmatched junction bases numbered 18, after V lost 3 bases and J lost 9 bases. CDR3 DNA: TGCGCCAGCAGCCAGGACCGACTATTCGGGAGGCGCTGGACGCAGTATTTT. It translates to CASSQDRLFGRRWTQYF.

This rearrangement joins TRBV5-1 to TRBJ2-7, with TRBD2 matching over 11 bases. J was trimmed by 9 bases and V by 3 bases; bases with no gene match: 11. This CDR3 contains 15 residues. Germline-derived CDR1 and CDR2 are SGHRS and YFSETQ. The CDR3 nucleotides are TGCGCCAGCAGCTCACTAGCGGGAGCCCCCGGGGGGCAGTACTTC. Translated, it gives CASSSLAGAPGGQYF.

This chain links TRBV4-3 with TRBJ2-1; 8 bases are a match to TRBD2. This CDR3 has 14 amino acids. The V segment lost 3 bases and the J segment 3 bases; nucleotides outside the gene matches: 1. Germline values: CDR1 LGHNA, CDR2 YSLEER. The CDR3 region is CASSHLAGYNEQFF. The CDR3 bases are TGCGCCAGCAGCCACCTAGCGGGCTACAATGAGCAGTTCTTC.

This chain uses TRBV5-1 with TRBJ2-3; 9 nucleotides match TRBD2. There are 15 residues in the CDR3. V gave up 1 base and J gave up 3 bases; unmatched junction bases: 3. Looked up from germline, CDR1 is SGHRS and CDR2 is YFSETQ. CDR3 residues: CASSLPSGETDTQYF. DNA for the CDR3: TGCGCCAGCAGCTTGCCTAGCGGGGAGACAGATACGCAGTATTTT.

V and J are TRBV4-1 and TRBJ1-5, with 7 bases fitting TRBD1. The V gene end was trimmed by 3 bases and the J gene end by 7 bases; junction bases not matched to a gene: 6. CDR3 length equals 14 residues. Germline-derived CDR1 and CDR2 are MGHRA and YSYEKL. CDR3 DNA sequence: TGCGCCAGCAGCCAGATGACAGGGATCCAGCCCCAGCATTTT. Protein product: CASSQMTGIQPQHF.

The rearrangement joins TRBV19 to TRBJ1-1, with D possibly being TRBD1 (6 bases). Germline CDR1 is LNHDA and CDR2 is SQIVND (reference sequence). V was cut by 6 bases and J by 8 bases, with 22 bases left in between. The CDR3 runs 15 residues. The CDR3 reads CASSRLWTVDSEAFF. CDR3 nucleotides: TGTGCCAGTAGCAGGCTCTGGACAGTTGATTCGGAAGCTTTCTTT.

The chain combines TRBV6-5 with TRBJ2-6; D may correspond to TRBD1 or TRBD2 (6 bases each). The CDR3 runs to 15 residues. The germline V gene encodes CDR1 MNHEY and CDR2 SVGAGI. The ends were cut back, 5 bases at V and 0 bases at J, with 8 bases in the middle. The CDR3 reads CASSGGGSGANVLTF. CDR3 sequence (DNA): TGTGCCAGCAGTGGAGGGGGCTCTGGGGCCAACGTCCTGACTTTC.

This clone was seen a handful of times. The chain uses TRBV5-1 and TRBJ2-1; TRBD2 might be the D (5 bases). The germline V and J ends were trimmed by 5 bases and 5 bases, with 14 bases remaining between them. This CDR3 region has 14 residues. Germline lookup yields CDR1 SGHRS and CDR2 YFSETQ. Written as DNA, the CDR3 is TGCGCCAGCAGGCTGAGCGGCCTCAACAATGAGCAGTTCTTC. Translation gives CASRLSGLNNEQFF.

The chain combines TRBV5-6 with TRBJ2-4; maybe TRBD1 (7 bases). The CDR3 spans 15 residues. V was trimmed by 4 bases and J by 5 bases, leaving 16 bases between them. Germline CDR1 reads SGHDT; CDR2 reads YYEEEE. The CDR3 DNA is TGTGCCAGCAGCCGTCGGAGGGGGCGTCAAAACATTCAGTACTTC. Translation gives CASSRRRGRQNIQYF.

The V and J genes are TRBV11-1 and TRBJ2-7; D is possibly TRBD1 or TRBD2 (5 bases each). V lost 4 bases to trimming and J lost 7 bases, with 8 bases between them. From germline, CDR1 is SGHAT and CDR2 FQDESV (reference sequence). The CDR3 is 11 amino acids. CDR3 protein: CASSSGPEQYF. CDR3 coding DNA: TGTGCCAGCAGCTCGGGACCAGAGCAGTACTTC.